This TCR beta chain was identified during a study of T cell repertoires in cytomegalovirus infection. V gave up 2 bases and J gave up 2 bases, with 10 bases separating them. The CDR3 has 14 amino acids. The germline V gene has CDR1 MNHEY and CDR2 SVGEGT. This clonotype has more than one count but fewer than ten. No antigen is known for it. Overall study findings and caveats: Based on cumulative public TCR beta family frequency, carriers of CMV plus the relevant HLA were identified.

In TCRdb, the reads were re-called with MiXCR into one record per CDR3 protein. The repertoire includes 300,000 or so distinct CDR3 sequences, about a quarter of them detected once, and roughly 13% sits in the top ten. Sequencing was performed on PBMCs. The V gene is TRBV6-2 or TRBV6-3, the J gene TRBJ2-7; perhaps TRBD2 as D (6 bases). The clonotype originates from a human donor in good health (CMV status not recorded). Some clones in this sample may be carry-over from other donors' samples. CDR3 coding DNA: TGTGCCAGCAGTTACCCTTCGGGGGCCTACGAGCAGTACTTC. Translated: CASSYPSGAYEQYF.